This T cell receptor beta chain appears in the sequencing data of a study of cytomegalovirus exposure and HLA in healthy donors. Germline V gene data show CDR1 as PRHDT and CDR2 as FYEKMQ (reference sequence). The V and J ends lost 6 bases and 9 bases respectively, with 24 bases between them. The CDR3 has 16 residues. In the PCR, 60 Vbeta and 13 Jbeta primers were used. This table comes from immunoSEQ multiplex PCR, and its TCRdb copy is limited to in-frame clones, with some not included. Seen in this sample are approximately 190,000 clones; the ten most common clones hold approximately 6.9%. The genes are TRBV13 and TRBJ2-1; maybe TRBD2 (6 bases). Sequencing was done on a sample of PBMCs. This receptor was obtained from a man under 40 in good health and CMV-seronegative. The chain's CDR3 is CASRRARERAEAEQFF. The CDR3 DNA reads TGTGCCAGCAGGCGTGCCCGGGAGCGGGCGGAGGCTGAGCAGTTCTTC. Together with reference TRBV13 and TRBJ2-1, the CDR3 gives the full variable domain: AAGVIQSPRHLIKEKRETATLKCYPIPRHDTVYWYQQGPGQDPQFLISFYEKMQSDKGSIPDRFSAQQFSDYHSELNMSSLELGDSALYFCASRRARERAEAEQFFGPGTRLTVL.